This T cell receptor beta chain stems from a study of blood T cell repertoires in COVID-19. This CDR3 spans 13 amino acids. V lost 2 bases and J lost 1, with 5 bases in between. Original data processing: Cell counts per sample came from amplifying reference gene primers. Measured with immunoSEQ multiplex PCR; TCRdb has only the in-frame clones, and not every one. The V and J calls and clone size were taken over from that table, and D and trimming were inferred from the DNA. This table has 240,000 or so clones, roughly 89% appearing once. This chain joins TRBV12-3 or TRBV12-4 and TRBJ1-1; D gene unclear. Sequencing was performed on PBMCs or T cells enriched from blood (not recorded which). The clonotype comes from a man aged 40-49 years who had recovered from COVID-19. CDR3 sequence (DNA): TGTGCCAGCAGTTTAACCAGGAACACTGAAGCTTTCTTT. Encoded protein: CASSLTRNTEAFF.